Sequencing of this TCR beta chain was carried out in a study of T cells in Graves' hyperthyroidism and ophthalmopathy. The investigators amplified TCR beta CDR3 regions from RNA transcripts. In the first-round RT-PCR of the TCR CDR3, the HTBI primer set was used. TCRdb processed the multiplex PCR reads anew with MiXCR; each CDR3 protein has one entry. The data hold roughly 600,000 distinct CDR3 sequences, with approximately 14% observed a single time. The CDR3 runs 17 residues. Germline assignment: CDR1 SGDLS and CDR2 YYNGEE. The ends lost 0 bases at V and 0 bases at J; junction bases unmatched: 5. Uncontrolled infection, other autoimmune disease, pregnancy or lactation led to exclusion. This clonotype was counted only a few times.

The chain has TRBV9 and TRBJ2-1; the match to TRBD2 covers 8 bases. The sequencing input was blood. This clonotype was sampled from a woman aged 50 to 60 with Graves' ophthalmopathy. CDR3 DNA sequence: TGTGCCAGCAGCGTAGAACGGGAGGGTAACTCCTACAATGAGCAGTTCTTC. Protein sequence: CASSVEREGNSYNEQFF.